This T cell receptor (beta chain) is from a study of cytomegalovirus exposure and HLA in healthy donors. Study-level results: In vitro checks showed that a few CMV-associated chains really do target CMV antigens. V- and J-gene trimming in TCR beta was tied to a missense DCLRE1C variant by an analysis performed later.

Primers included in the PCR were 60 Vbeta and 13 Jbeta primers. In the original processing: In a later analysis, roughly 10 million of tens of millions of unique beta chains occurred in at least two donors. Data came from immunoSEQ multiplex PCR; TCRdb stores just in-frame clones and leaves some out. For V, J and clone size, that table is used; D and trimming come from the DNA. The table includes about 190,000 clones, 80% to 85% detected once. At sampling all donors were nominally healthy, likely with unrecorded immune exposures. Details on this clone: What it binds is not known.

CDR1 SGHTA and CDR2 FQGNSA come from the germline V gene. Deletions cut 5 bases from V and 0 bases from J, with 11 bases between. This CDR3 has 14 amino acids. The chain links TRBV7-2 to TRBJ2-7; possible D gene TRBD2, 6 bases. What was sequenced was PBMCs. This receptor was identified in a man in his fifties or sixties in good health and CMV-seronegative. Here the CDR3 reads CASSRDFSSYEQYF. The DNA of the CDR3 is TGTGCCAGCAGCCGGGACTTTAGCTCCTACGAGCAGTACTTC.